A selection of T cell receptor beta chains follows, all from one sample in a study of cytotoxic CD8 clonotypes in ibrutinib-treated CLL. Sequenced by immunoSEQ multiplex PCR; TCRdb stores in-frame clones only, minus some. The sample yields 110,000 to 150,000 clones, 79% seen once. Specimen: PBMCs, collected after 12 months of ibrutinib treatment. The receptors were sampled from a human donor with chronic lymphocytic leukemia. Both conserved end residues are part of each CDR3. A D gene is named only where the DNA matches it firmly. Expanded clones get a size class; other rows say once, few or many, or leave the size out.

. TRBJ2-1 TRBV11-3 . TGTGCCAGCAGCTTTAGCAGCGGTGAGCAGTTCTTC CASSFSSGEQFF
TRBD2 TRBJ2-1 TRBV7-7 . TGTGCCAGCAGCTCTAGCGGGAATGAGCAGTTCTTC CASSSSGNEQFF
TRBD1 TRBJ2-2 TRBV29-1 . TGCAGCGTTCCGAAAGGACAGGGGACGAACACCGGGGAGCTGTTTTTT CSVPKGQGTNTGELFF
. TRBJ1-5 TRBV28 few TGTGCCAGCAGCCGACTGGGGCCCCAGCATTTT CASSRLGPQHF
. TRBJ1-4 TRBV7-2 few TGTGCCAGCAGCTTAAGGTGGGGCGGAGGCCATGAAAAACTGTTTTTT CASSLRWGGGHEKLFF
. TRBJ2-6 TRBV7-2 . TGTGCCAGCAGCAACCACCTATCGGGGGCCAACGTCCTGACTTTC CASSNHLSGANVLTF
. TRBJ2-7 TRBV9 . TGTGCCAGCAGCCCAAACGGGGCCTCCTACGAGCAGTACTTC CASSPNGASYEQYF
TRBD1 TRBJ2-7 TRBV15 . TGTGCCACCAGCAGACCGGGACAGTCGTACGAGCAGTACTTC CATSRPGQSYEQYF
. TRBJ2-3 TRBV5-1 . TGCGCCAGCAGCTTCGGGGGGCTAGTAGCTGGCACAGATACGCAGTATTTT CASSFGGLVAGTDTQYF
TRBD1 TRBJ1-1 TRBV7-9 once TGTGCCAGCAGCCTACAGGGGGGGAACACTGAAGCTTTCTTT CASSLQGGNTEAFF
. TRBJ2-5 TRBV29-1 . TGCAGCGTTTTCCTCGGAGGAGAGACCCAGTACTTC CSVFLGGETQYF
. TRBJ1-2 TRBV5-1 . TGCGCCAGCAGCTTCGGGGGTAACTATGGCTACACCTTC CASSFGGNYGYTF